The rows below give T cell receptor beta chains drawn from one sample of a study of Tregs in tolerant kidney transplant recipients. The method was immunoSEQ multiplex PCR; TCRdb's version includes in-frame clones alone and lacks a portion of them. Altogether around 52,000 clones are present, around 80% being singletons, with the ten largest covering roughly 5%. Specimen: CD4+ T cells from blood. The receptors stem from a human donor in good health. The CDR3 runs from the conserved cysteine through the conserved F or W. The order of the fields is CDR3 DNA, CDR3 protein, J gene, V gene, clone size, D gene. D genes are given only for firm matches. Clone sizes are given selectively: once, few, many, or a class where the clone is expanded.

TGTGCCAGTAGTAAAGGACAGGGAGGCGAGCAGTACTTC,CASSKGQGGEQYF,TRBJ2-7,TRBV19,.,TRBD1
TGTGCCAGTAGTATTGACAGGGGCACAGATACGCAGTATTTT,CASSIDRGTDTQYF,TRBJ2-3,TRBV19,.,TRBD1
TGTGCCAGTAGAGCAAACACTGAAGCTTTCTTT,CASRANTEAFF,TRBJ1-1,TRBV19,many,.
TGTGCCAGCAGCGCAACCAGTCCGACTAGCGGGGGGTACCAAGAGACCCAGTACTTC,CASSATSPTSGGYQETQYF,TRBJ2-5,TRBV9,.,TRBD2
TGTGCCAGTAGTATACGGCAGAGCACCGGGGAGCTGTTTTTT,CASSIRQSTGELFF,TRBJ2-2,TRBV19,.,.
TGCGCCAGCAGCCCAACCGGGACAGGGCTTTTTGGTTACGAGCAGTACTTC,CASSPTGTGLFGYEQYF,TRBJ2-7,TRBV4-1,.,TRBD1
TGTGCCAGCAGCCGAGACAGCAAGGAGACCCAGTACTTC,CASSRDSKETQYF,TRBJ2-5,TRBV4-2,.,.
TGTGCCAGCAGAACTTCAGCGGGAGGCGGGGGGGAGCAGTACTTC,CASRTSAGGGGEQYF,TRBJ2-7,TRBV28,.,TRBD2
TGCGCCAGCAGCCAACCCACCCGAGGGGGAAACACCATATATTTT,CASSQPTRGGNTIYF,TRBJ1-3,TRBV4-1,.,.
TGCGCCAGCAGCCAAGATACTATGGTATCCTATAATTCACCCCTCCACTTT,CASSQDTMVSYNSPLHF,TRBJ1-6,TRBV4-1,.,.
TGCAGCGTCGAGATTAGCGGGAGGAGGCAGTTCTTC,CSVEISGRRQFF,TRBJ2-1,TRBV29-1,.,TRBD2
TGTGCCAGTTCAATATGGCAGGGGTCGAGCTATGGCTACACCTTC,CASSIWQGSSYGYTF,TRBJ1-2,TRBV19,.,.
TGTGCTAGTGGTTTGGGGGCAGGGATAACATATGGCTACACCTTC,CASGLGAGITYGYTF,TRBJ1-2,TRBV12-5,.,.
TGTGCCAGCAGTTACACGACAGGGTATGGCTACACCTTC,CASSYTTGYGYTF,TRBJ1-2,TRBV6-5,few,TRBD1
TGTGCCAGCAGCCAAGATTTCGCCCTAGCGGGGGACATTCAGTACTTC,CASSQDFALAGDIQYF,TRBJ2-4,TRBV14,.,TRBD2
TGTGCCAGTAGTAAAGACGAGAACACCGGGGAGCTGTTTTTT,CASSKDENTGELFF,TRBJ2-2,TRBV19,.,.
TGTGCCAGCTCAAGGGCTTTGAACACTGAAGCTTTCTTT,CASSRALNTEAFF,TRBJ1-1,TRBV18,few,.
TGTGCCAGCAGTTACCCGGGACAGGGTAACTACAATGAGCAGTTCTTC,CASSYPGQGNYNEQFF,TRBJ2-1,TRBV6-5,.,TRBD1
TGCAGCGTCCAAATGGTGCCTAGCCAGCCCCAGCATTTT,CSVQMVPSQPQHF,TRBJ1-5,TRBV29-1,.,.
TGTGCCAGCAGTCAACTATCCCGGGACAGGGAGTTTCCGAGGCAGTACTTC,CASSQLSRDREFPRQYF,TRBJ2-7,TRBV27,.,TRBD1
TGTGCCAGCAGTACAGGGCATACCTCCTATGGCTACACCTTC,CASSTGHTSYGYTF,TRBJ1-2,TRBV6-1,.,.
TGTGCCAGCAGTGAGAGAAGGGAATTTGGCTACACCTTC,CASSERREFGYTF,TRBJ1-2,TRBV2,.,.
TGTGCCAGCAGCTCCGGACTAGCGGGAGGGCCGGGCACCGGGGAGCTGTTTTTT,CASSSGLAGGPGTGELFF,TRBJ2-2,TRBV11-2,.,TRBD2
TGCGCCAGCAGCTTGATTACAGGGGCGGTGAGGACCGGGGAGCTGTTTTTT,CASSLITGAVRTGELFF,TRBJ2-2,TRBV5-1,.,TRBD1
TGTGCCAGCAGCGCCCTAGCGGGCCAAAGCTCCTACGAGCAGTACTTC,CASSALAGQSSYEQYF,TRBJ2-7,TRBV7-2,.,TRBD2
TGTGCCAGCAGCTTAGGACTAGCGGGAGGGGGAGAGACCCAGTACTTC,CASSLGLAGGGETQYF,TRBJ2-5,TRBV7-2,.,TRBD2
TGTGCCAGCAGCTTAGAAGCGGGGGCTCCGGGTGAGCAGTTCTTC,CASSLEAGAPGEQFF,TRBJ2-1,TRBV11-2,.,TRBD2
TGTGCCTGGACGTCTAGATACGCCGAGCAGTACTTC,CAWTSRYAEQYF,TRBJ2-7,TRBV30,.,.
TGTGCCAGCAGTTTCCCAGGGATCGGGGCCAACGTCCTGACTTTC,CASSFPGIGANVLTF,TRBJ2-6,TRBV7-3,.,.
TGTGCCAGCAGCTTGGGGGTAATAGGAGATACGCAGTATTTT,CASSLGVIGDTQYF,TRBJ2-3,TRBV11-3,.,.
TGTGCCAGCAGCGGAGGGACTAACTATGGCTACACCTTC,CASSGGTNYGYTF,TRBJ1-2,TRBV5-6,once,.
TGTGCCAGCAGTGATCAACGGACAGGGCCCTACGAGCAGTACTTC,CASSDQRTGPYEQYF,TRBJ2-7,TRBV25-1,.,TRBD1
TGTGCCAGCAGCCCTCGTGGGTCCTACTCCTACAATGAGCAGTTCTTC,CASSPRGSYSYNEQFF,TRBJ2-1,TRBV11-1,.,.
TGTGCCAGCAGCGTAGATTGGGACACCGGGGAGCTGTTTTTT,CASSVDWDTGELFF,TRBJ2-2,TRBV9,.,.
TGCGCCAGCAGCGCAGGGGGAGGTACCTACGAGCAGTACTTC,CASSAGGGTYEQYF,TRBJ2-7,TRBV5-1,.,.
TGTGCCACCTCCCCAAGGGAAAATAGCAATCAGCCCCAGCATTTT,CATSPRENSNQPQHF,TRBJ1-5,TRBV10-3,.,.
TGCGCCAGCAGCTCACAATCTAGCGGACCCTACAATGAGCAGTTCTTC,CASSSQSSGPYNEQFF,TRBJ2-1,TRBV5-1,.,TRBD2
TGCGCCAGCACCCGAGGGGGGACTACCCCTACCTACGAGCAGTACTTC,CASTRGGTTPTYEQYF,TRBJ2-7,TRBV10-1,.,.
TGTGCCAGCAGTGAGGCTAGCGGGAGGATCGGGGAGCAGTACTTC,CASSEASGRIGEQYF,TRBJ2-7,TRBV6-1,.,TRBD2
TGTGCCAGCAGCTTGGCCCCAGGGGACACTGAAGCTTTCTTT,CASSLAPGDTEAFF,TRBJ1-1,TRBV7-3,few,.
TGCAGCGCCACTATGGGAGGGAGAGGCTACACCTTC,CSATMGGRGYTF,TRBJ1-2,TRBV29-1,.,.
TGTGCCAGCTCACCTCGCGGGCTGCAGTGGGCCGGGGAGCTGTTTTTT,CASSPRGLQWAGELFF,TRBJ2-2,TRBV18,.,.
TGTGCCAGCAGCCCCGGGACTAGCTCCCACCAAGAGACCCAGTACTTC,CASSPGTSSHQETQYF,TRBJ2-5,TRBV5-4,.,TRBD2
TGTGCCAGCTCACGTCAGGGGTCCTACAATGAGCAGTTCTTC,CASSRQGSYNEQFF,TRBJ2-1,TRBV18,.,.
TGTGCCAGCAGCTTAACGTGGGGAGGGAACACTGAAGCTTTCTTT,CASSLTWGGNTEAFF,TRBJ1-1,TRBV11-1,medium-sized,.